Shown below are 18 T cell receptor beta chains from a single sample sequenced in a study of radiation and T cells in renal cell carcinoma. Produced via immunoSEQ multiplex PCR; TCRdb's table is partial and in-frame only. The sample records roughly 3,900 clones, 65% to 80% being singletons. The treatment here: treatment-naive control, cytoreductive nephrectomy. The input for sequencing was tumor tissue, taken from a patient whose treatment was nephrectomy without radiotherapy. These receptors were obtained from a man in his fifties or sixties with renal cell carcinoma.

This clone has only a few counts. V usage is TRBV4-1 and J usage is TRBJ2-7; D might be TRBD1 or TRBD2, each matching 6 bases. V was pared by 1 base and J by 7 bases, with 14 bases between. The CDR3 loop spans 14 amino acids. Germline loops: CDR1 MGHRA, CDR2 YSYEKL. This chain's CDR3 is CASSQGGALYEQYF. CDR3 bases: TGCGCCAGCAGCCAAGGGGGGGCCCTTTATGAGCAGTACTTC.

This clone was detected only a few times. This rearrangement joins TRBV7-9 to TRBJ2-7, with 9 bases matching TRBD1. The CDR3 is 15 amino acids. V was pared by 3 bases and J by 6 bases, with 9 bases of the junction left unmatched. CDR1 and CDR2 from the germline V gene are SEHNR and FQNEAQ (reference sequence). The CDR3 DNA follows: TGTGCCAGCAGCTTTCTTTCCGGGACAGGGAGCGAGCAGTACTTC. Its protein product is CASSFLSGTGSEQYF.

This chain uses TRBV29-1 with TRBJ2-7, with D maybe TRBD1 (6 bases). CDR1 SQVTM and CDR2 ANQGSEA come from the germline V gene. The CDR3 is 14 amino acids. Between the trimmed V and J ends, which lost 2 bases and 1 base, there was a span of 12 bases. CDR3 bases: TGCAGCGTTGAAAGGGGACACAGATCCTACGAGCAGTACTTC. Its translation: CSVERGHRSYEQYF.

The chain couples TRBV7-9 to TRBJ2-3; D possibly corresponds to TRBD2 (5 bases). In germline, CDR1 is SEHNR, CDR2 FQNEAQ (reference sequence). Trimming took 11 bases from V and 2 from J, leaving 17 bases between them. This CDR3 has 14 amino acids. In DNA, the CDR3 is TGTGCCGGTCAGACGAGCGGTAACACAGATACGCAGTATTTT. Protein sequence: CAGQTSGNTDTQYF.

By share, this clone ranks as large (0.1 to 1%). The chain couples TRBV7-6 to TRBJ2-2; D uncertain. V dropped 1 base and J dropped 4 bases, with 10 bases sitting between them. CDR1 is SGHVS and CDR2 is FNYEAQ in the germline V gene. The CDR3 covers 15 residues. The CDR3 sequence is CASSLGAELTGELFF. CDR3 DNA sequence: TGTGCCAGCAGCTTAGGGGCAGAACTCACCGGGGAGCTGTTTTTT. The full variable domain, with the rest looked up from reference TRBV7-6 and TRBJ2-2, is GAGVSQSPRYKVTKRGQDVALRCDPISGHVSLYWYRQALGQGPEFLTYFNYEAQQDKSGLPNDRFSAERPEGSISTLTIQRTEQRDSAMYRCASSLGAELTGELFFGEGSRLTVL.

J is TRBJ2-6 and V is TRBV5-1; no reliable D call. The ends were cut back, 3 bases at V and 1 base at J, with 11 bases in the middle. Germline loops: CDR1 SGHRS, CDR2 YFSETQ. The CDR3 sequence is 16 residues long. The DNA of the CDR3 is TGCGCCAGCAGCTCTGTGGGGTTTTCTGGGGCCAACGTCCTGACTTTC. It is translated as CASSSVGFSGANVLTF.

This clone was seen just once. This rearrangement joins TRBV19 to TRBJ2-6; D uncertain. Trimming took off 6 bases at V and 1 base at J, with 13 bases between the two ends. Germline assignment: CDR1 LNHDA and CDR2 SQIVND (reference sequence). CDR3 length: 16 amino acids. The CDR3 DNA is TGTGCCAGTAGGAACCCGGACGGGTCTGGGGCCAACGTCCTGACTTTC. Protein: CASRNPDGSGANVLTF.

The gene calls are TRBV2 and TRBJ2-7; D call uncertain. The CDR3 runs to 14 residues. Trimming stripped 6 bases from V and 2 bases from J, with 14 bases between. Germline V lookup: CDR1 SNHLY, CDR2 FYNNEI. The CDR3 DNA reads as TGTGCCAGCAGCGCTAGTGGGCCTCCCTACGAGCAGTACTTC. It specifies CASSASGPPYEQYF. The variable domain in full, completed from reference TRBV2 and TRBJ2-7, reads EPEVTQTPSHQVTQMGQEVILRCVPISNHLYFYWYRQILGQKVEFLVSFYNNEISEKSEIFDDQFSVERPDGSNFTLKIRSTKLEDSAMYFCASSASGPPYEQYFGPGTRLTVT.

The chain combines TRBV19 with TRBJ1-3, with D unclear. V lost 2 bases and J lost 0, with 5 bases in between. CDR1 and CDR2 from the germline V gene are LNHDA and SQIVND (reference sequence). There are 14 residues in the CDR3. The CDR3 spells CASSITVSGNTIYF. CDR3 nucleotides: TGTGCCAGTAGTATAACTGTCTCTGGAAACACCATATATTTT.

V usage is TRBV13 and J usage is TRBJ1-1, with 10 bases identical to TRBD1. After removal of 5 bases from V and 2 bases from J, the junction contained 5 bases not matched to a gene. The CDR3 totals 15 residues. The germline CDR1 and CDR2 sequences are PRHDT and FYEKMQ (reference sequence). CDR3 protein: CASSQGTGENTEAFF. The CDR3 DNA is TGTGCCAGCAGCCAGGGGACAGGGGAAAACACTGAAGCTTTCTTT.

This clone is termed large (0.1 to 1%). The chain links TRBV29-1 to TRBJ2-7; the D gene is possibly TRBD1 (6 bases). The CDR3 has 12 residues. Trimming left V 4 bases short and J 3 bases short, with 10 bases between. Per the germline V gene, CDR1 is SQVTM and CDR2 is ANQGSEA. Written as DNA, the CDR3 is TGCAGCGTTGGGCAGGGGAGCTACGAGCAGTACTTC. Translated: CSVGQGSYEQYF.

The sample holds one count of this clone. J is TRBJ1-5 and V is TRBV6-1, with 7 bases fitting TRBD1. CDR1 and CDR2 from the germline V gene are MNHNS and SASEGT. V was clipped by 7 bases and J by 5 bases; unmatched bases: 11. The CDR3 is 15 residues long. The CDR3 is CASILEGAPHQPQHF. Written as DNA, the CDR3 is TGTGCCAGCATCCTGGAGGGGGCACCCCATCAGCCCCAGCATTTT.

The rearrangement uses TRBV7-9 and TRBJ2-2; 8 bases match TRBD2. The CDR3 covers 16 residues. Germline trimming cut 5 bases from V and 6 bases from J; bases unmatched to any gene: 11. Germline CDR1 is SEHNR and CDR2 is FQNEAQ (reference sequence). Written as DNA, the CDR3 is TGTGCCAGCAGCACCACGTTGGCGGGAGGCGCCGGGGAGCTGTTTTTT. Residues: CASSTTLAGGAGELFF.

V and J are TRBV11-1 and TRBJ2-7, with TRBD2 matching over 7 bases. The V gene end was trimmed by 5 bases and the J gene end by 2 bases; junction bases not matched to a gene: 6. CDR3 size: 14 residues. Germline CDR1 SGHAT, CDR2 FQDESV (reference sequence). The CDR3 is CASSPGTTAYEQYF. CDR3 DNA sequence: TGTGCCAGCAGCCCCGGGACTACCGCCTACGAGCAGTACTTC. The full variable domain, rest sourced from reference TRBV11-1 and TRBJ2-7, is EAEVAQSPRYKITEKSQAVAFWCDPISGHATLYWYRQILGQGPELLVQFQDESVVDDSQLPKDRFSAERLKGVDSTLKIQPAELGDSAMYLCASSPGTTAYEQYFGPGTRLTVT.

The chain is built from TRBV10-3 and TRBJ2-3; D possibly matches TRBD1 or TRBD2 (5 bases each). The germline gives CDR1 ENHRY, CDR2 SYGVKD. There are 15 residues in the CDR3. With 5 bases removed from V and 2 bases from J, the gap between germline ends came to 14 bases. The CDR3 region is CAISRDPPPTDTQYF. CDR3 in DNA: TGTGCCATCAGTCGGGACCCCCCGCCCACAGATACGCAGTATTTT.

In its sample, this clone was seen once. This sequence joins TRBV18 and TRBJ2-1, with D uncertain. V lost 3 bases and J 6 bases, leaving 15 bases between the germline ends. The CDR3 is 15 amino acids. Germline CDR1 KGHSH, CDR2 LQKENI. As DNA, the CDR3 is TGTGCCAGCTCACCCAACGCCCTTCGCGGCAATGAGCAGTTCTTC. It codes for CASSPNALRGNEQFF.

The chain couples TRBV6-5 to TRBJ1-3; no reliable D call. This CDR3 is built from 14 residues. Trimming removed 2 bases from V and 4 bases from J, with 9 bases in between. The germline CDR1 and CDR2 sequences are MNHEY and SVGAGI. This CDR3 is CASSYGVSGNTIYF. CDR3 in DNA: TGTGCCAGCAGTTACGGAGTATCAGGAAACACCATATATTTT.

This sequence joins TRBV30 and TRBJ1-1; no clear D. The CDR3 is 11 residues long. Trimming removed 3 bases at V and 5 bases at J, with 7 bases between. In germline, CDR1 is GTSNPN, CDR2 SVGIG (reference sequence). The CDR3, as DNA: TGTGCCTGGAGACTGGGTACTGAAGCTTTCTTT. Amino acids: CAWRLGTEAFF.